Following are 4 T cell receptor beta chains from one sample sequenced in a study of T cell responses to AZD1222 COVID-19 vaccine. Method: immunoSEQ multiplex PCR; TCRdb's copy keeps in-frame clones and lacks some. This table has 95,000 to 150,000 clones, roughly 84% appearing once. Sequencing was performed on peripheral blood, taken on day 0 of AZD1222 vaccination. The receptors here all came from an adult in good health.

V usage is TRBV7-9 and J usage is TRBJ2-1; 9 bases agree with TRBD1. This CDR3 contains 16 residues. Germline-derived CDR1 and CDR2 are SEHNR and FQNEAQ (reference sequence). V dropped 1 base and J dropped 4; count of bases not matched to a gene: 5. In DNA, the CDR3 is TGTGCCAGCAGCTTAGTGGGGACAGGGCGTTACAATGAGCAGTTCTTC. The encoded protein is CASSLVGTGRYNEQFF. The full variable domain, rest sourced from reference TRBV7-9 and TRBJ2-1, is DTGVSQNPRHKITKRGQNVTFRCDPISEHNRLYWYRQTLGQGPEFLTYFQNEAQLEKSRLLSDRFSAERPKGSFSTLEIQRTEQGDSAMYLCASSLVGTGRYNEQFFGPGTRLTVL.

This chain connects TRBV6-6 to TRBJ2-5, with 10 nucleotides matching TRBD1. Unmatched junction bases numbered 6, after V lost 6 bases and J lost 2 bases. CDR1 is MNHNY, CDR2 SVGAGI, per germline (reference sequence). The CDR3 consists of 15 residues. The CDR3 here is CASSPGTGVQETQYF. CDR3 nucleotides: TGTGCCAGCAGCCCAGGGACAGGGGTTCAAGAGACCCAGTACTTC.

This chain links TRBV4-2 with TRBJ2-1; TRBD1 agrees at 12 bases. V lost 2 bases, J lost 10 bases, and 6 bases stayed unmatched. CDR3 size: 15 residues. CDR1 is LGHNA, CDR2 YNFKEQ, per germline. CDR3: CASSQTGQGAAEQFF. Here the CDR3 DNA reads TGTGCCAGCAGCCAAACGGGACAGGGGGCTGCCGAGCAGTTCTTC.

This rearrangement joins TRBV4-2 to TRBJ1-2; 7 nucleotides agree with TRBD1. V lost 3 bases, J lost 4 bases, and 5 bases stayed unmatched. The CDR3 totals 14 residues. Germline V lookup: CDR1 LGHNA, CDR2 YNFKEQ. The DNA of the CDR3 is TGTGCCAGCAGCCAGCCCGGGACAGCCTATGGCTACACCTTC. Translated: CASSQPGTAYGYTF.